This T cell receptor (beta chain) was identified in a study of blood T cell repertoires in COVID-19. As for the study in general: Samples came from the United States, Italy and Spain, spanning acute and convalescent COVID-19. Sample material is recorded as cDNA or gDNA derived from T cells, B-cell-depleted T cells, or PBMCs.

CDR1 is SGHTA and CDR2 is FQGNSA in the germline V gene. V trimming: 1 base; J trimming: 1 base; junction bases outside the gene matches: 2. The length of the CDR3 is 16 residues. Original processing methods: From reference gene primer amplification, estimates of nucleated cell counts were derived. Profiling relied on immunoSEQ multiplex PCR, and the TCRdb table lists in-frame clones only, not all of them. V, J and clone size derive from that table, while D and trimming were established from the DNA sequence. The sample lists about 150,000 clones; approximately 87% were seen once. The chain couples TRBV7-2 to TRBJ2-3; 10 bases match TRBD2. The TCR originated in a woman between 50 and 59 years old with active or convalescent COVID-19. Sequenced material: peripheral blood. In DNA, the CDR3 is TGTGCCAGCAGCTTAGTCCTAGCGGGGGGCACAGATACGCAGTATTTT. Protein product: CASSLVLAGGTDTQYF.